The 22 T cell receptor beta chains listed next were all sequenced from one sample in a study of blood T cell repertoires in COVID-19. The assay was immunoSEQ multiplex PCR, and TCRdb's table has in-frame clones only and misses some. Counted here are around 100,000 clones, 85% occurring once; the ten biggest clones make up roughly 12%. The sequencing sample was made of peripheral blood. These receptors originate from a man in his fifties or sixties with active or convalescent COVID-19.

The chain couples TRBV30 to TRBJ1-6; no clear D gene. V was shortened by 8 bases and J by 0 bases, with 14 bases between the two germline ends. This CDR3 spans 15 amino acids. Germline-derived CDR1 and CDR2 are GTSNPN and SVGIG (reference sequence). The chain's CDR3 is CARRITSSYNSPLHF. In DNA, the CDR3 is TGTGCCCGCCGTATCACCAGCTCCTATAATTCACCCCTCCACTTT.

This chain connects TRBV27 to TRBJ2-7; the D gene is possibly TRBD1 (6 bases). Germline V CDR1 and CDR2: MNHEY, SMNVEV (reference sequence). The germline V and J ends were trimmed by 3 bases and 11 bases, with 11 bases remaining between them. There are 11 residues in the CDR3. CDR3 DNA sequence: TGTGCCAGCAGTTTGGGGGCGCGGGAGTACTTC. Amino acids: CASSLGAREYF.

V gene TRBV7-3 combines with J gene TRBJ2-2, with D perhaps matching TRBD1 (5 bases). Looked up from germline, CDR1 is SGHTA and CDR2 is FQGTGA. Trimming removed 5 bases at V and 1 base at J, with 11 bases between. The CDR3 sequence is 15 residues long. The CDR3 reads CASSRGHWNTGELFF. For the CDR3, the DNA is TGTGCCAGCAGCCGCGGACATTGGAACACCGGGGAGCTGTTTTTT.

The chain links TRBV19 to TRBJ2-3, with TRBD2 matching 11 bases. V lost 4 bases and J lost 4; bases outside the gene matches: 4. The CDR3 is made up of 15 amino acids. The germline V gene encodes CDR1 LNHDA and CDR2 SQIVND (reference sequence). The DNA for the CDR3 is TGTGCCAGTAGTACATTAGCGGGAGGGGCAGATACGCAGTATTTT. Translation: CASSTLAGGADTQYF.

The count of this clone is one. This rearrangement joins TRBV25-1 to TRBJ2-1, with 11 bases fitting TRBD2. V lost 1 base and J lost 4; bases outside the gene matches: 3. The CDR3 has 16 amino acids. The germline gives CDR1 MGHDK, CDR2 SYGVNS. The CDR3: CASSESTSGTYNEQFF. Here the CDR3 DNA reads TGTGCCAGCAGTGAATCGACTAGCGGGACTTACAATGAGCAGTTCTTC.

The chain combines TRBV24-1 with TRBJ1-1; tentative D call: TRBD1 (6 bases). From germline, CDR1 is KGHDR and CDR2 SFDVKD. The CDR3 covers 12 residues. Trimming removed 4 bases at V and 5 bases at J, with 7 bases between. Here the CDR3 DNA reads TGTGCCACCAGTGACCAGGGGACTGAAGCTTTCTTT. It codes for CATSDQGTEAFF.

The chain employs TRBV5-1 and TRBJ2-5; 8 bases align to TRBD1. V lost 7 bases to trimming and J lost 4 bases; unmatched junction nucleotides: 6. Germline V gives CDR1 SGHRS, CDR2 YFSETQ. CDR3 length: 13 amino acids. In nucleotides, the CDR3 is TGCGCCAGCGGCGGACAGGGCCCAGAGACCCAGTACTTC. The encoded protein is CASGGQGPETQYF.

V and J are TRBV3-1 (or the pseudogene TRBV3-2) and TRBJ2-6; 8 bases map to TRBD2. The CDR3 contains 15 residues. In germline, CDR1 is LGHDT, CDR2 YNNKEL (reference sequence). The trim removed 9 bases at V and 3 bases at J, leaving 7 bases unmatched. The CDR3 sequence is CASSRGADGANVLTF. The CDR3 nucleotides are TGTGCCAGTTCGCGGGGGGCTGATGGGGCCAACGTCCTGACTTTC.

The J gene is TRBJ2-5, the V gene TRBV12-3 or TRBV12-4; D is unclear. The ends were cut back, 3 bases at V and 7 bases at J, with 12 bases in the middle. This CDR3 spans 13 amino acids. CDR3 residues: CASSLHKERTQYF. CDR3 sequence (DNA): TGTGCCAGCAGTTTGCATAAGGAGAGGACCCAGTACTTC.

A single count supports this clone. This chain joins TRBV2 and TRBJ2-1; D may be TRBD1 (5 bases). Germline CDR1 and CDR2: SNHLY and FYNNEI. This CDR3 has 15 residues. The V and J ends lost 4 bases and 2 bases respectively, with 12 bases between them. The CDR3 spells CASSAAGSTYNEQFF. The CDR3 region has the DNA TGTGCCAGCAGTGCCGCAGGGTCCACCTACAATGAGCAGTTCTTC.

The chain joins TRBV10-3 to TRBJ1-1; TRBD1 matches 8 bases. Looked up from germline, CDR1 is ENHRY and CDR2 is SYGVKD. The trim removed 10 bases at V and 3 bases at J, leaving 7 bases unmatched. The CDR3 loop spans 13 amino acids. The CDR3 reads CATSDREDTEAFF. The DNA of the CDR3 is TGTGCCACCTCGGACAGGGAGGACACTGAAGCTTTCTTT.

The table lists this clone with a count of one. The V call is TRBV24-1, the J call TRBJ1-5; 7 bases agree with TRBD1. The CDR3 is 16 amino acids. CDR1 KGHDR and CDR2 SFDVKD come from the germline V gene. V was pared by 4 bases and J by 6 bases, with 11 bases of the junction left unmatched. CDR3 protein: CATSDPGGGGGQPQHF. In DNA form, the CDR3 reads TGTGCCACCAGTGACCCCGGAGGGGGCGGCGGTCAGCCCCAGCATTTT.

The chain is built from TRBV30 and TRBJ1-1; D call uncertain. Germline CDR1 is GTSNPN and CDR2 is SVGIG (reference sequence). This CDR3 has 12 amino acids. V lost 3 bases and J 3 bases, leaving 8 bases between the germline ends. The CDR3 loop reads CAWSLRDTEAFF. In nucleotides, the CDR3 is TGTGCCTGGAGCCTGCGTGACACTGAAGCTTTCTTT.

The chain recombines TRBV4-2 with TRBJ2-3, with 14 bases matching TRBD2. The CDR3 runs to 17 residues. Germline assignment: CDR1 LGHNA and CDR2 YNFKEQ. J lost 5 bases, V lost 3 bases, and 7 bases had no gene match. The chain's CDR3 is CASSHGGLAGAQDTQYF. DNA of the CDR3: TGTGCCAGCAGCCATGGGGGACTAGCGGGAGCCCAAGATACGCAGTATTTT.

Only a few counts were recorded for this clone. The chain recombines TRBV29-1 with TRBJ2-1; the D gene is possibly TRBD1 (6 bases). The germline gives CDR1 SQVTM, CDR2 ANQGSEA. Trimming shortened V by 1 base and J by 7 bases, and 17 bases separated the two germline ends. CDR3 length: 15 amino acids. The CDR3 sequence: CSVEGGRRVTNEQFF. The CDR3 DNA follows: TGCAGCGTTGAAGGGGGGCGTCGGGTTACGAATGAGCAGTTCTTC.

This chain joins TRBV28 and TRBJ1-4; 10 bases line up with TRBD1. Per the germline V gene, CDR1 is MDHEN and CDR2 is SYDVKM. This CDR3 region has 16 residues. V lost 7 bases and J lost 8; bases outside the gene matches: 13. The CDR3 is CASISPGTGAGEKLFF. The CDR3 DNA reads TGTGCCAGCATTTCTCCCGGGACAGGGGCGGGGGAAAAACTGTTTTTT.

This chain links TRBV2 with TRBJ1-3; maybe TRBD1 (6 bases). V was cut by 6 bases and J by 0 bases, with 15 bases left in between. Looked up from germline, CDR1 is SNHLY and CDR2 is FYNNEI. The CDR3 is made up of 16 amino acids. CDR3 DNA: TGTGCCAGCAGCCTTTGGACAGTGACCTCTGGAAACACCATATATTTT. Protein product: CASSLWTVTSGNTIYF.

The rearrangement joins TRBV15 to TRBJ1-4, with TRBD1 matching over 7 bases. CDR1 is LNHNV and CDR2 is YYDKDF in the germline V gene (reference sequence). V lost 3 bases to trimming and J lost 0 bases; unmatched junction nucleotides: 4. The CDR3 has 16 residues. CDR3: CATSSPRGSTNEKLFF. CDR3 in DNA: TGTGCCACCAGCAGTCCCAGGGGGTCAACTAATGAAAAACTGTTTTTT.

The V call is TRBV14, the J call TRBJ2-1, with 7 positions matching TRBD2. The V segment lost 1 base and the J segment 9 bases; nucleotides outside the gene matches: 3. The CDR3 is made up of 13 amino acids. Per the germline V gene, CDR1 is SGHDN and CDR2 is FVKESK. CDR3 region: CASSQGTRTEQFF. The CDR3 DNA follows: TGTGCCAGCAGCCAAGGGACTAGGACTGAGCAGTTCTTC.

The chain recombines TRBV2 with TRBJ2-3; TRBD1 matches at 7 bases. The V gene's germline CDR1 is SNHLY and CDR2 FYNNEI. With 6 bases clipped from V and 3 bases from J, the junction kept 9 bases outside the gene matches. The CDR3 runs to 15 residues. This CDR3 reads CASRDDRDGTDTQYF. CDR3 coding DNA: TGTGCCAGCAGAGACGACAGGGATGGGACAGATACGCAGTATTTT.

The J gene is TRBJ2-1, the V gene TRBV2; 16 nucleotides agree with TRBD2. The CDR3 runs to 19 residues. The V gene's germline CDR1 is SNHLY and CDR2 FYNNEI. V gave up 0 bases and J gave up 7 bases; unmatched junction bases: 9. The CDR3 loop reads CASSEALLGLAGGRNEQFF. Here the CDR3 DNA reads TGTGCCAGCAGTGAAGCGCTTCTGGGACTAGCGGGAGGGCGGAATGAGCAGTTCTTC.

In this sample, this clone turned up a few times. The chain carries TRBV25-1 and TRBJ1-1; possibly TRBD1 for D (6 bases). Germline V lookup: CDR1 MGHDK, CDR2 SYGVNS. The CDR3 has 15 amino acids. Trimming removed 10 bases at V and 3 bases at J, with 21 bases between. The CDR3 reads CATKGLTGSHTEAFF. DNA for the CDR3: TGTGCCACCAAAGGCCTCACAGGGTCCCACACTGAAGCTTTCTTT. Filled out from reference TRBV25-1 and TRBJ1-1, the complete variable domain reads EADIYQTPRYLVIGTGKKITLECSQTMGHDKMYWYQQDPGMELHLIHYSYGVNSTEKGDLSSESTVSRIRTEHFPLTLESARPSHTSQYLCATKGLTGSHTEAFFGQGTRLTVV.